This TCR beta chain was identified during a study of response to subunit inactivated influenza vaccine. Worth noting for this clonotype: Its target is unknown.

Each CDR3 protein gets one entry after TCRdb re-called the RT-PCR reads with MiXCR. This sample carries over 750,000 distinct CDR3 sequences, around 20% of them seen once, and the ten largest clones take roughly 10%. Whole-study findings and limits: Authors suggested that a seasonal influenza vaccination recruits few new T cells each time.

V shed 2 bases, J shed 9 bases, and the junction held 10 bases outside the gene matches. Germline CDR1 and CDR2: MDHEN and SYDVKM. The CDR3 totals 16 residues. This specimen consisted of PBMCs from blood, obtained about 5 days after vaccination. The TCR comes from a man aged 50 to 60 who received an inactivated influenza vaccine. The chain combines TRBV28 with TRBJ2-1, with 10 positions matching TRBD2. CDR3 DNA sequence: TGTGCCAGCAGTTTAGGGCTAGCGGGAGACAGCATTGAGCAGTTCTTC. Protein: CASSLGLAGDSIEQFF.